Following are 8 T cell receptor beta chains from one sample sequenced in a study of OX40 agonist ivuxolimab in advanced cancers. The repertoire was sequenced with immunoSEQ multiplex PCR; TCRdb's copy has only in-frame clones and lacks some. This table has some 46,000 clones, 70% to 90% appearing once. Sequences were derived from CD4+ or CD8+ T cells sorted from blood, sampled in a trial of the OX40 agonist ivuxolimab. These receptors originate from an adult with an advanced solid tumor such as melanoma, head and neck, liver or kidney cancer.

The CDR3, as DNA: TGTGCCAGCTCACCAGGGTTCGGGGTGATGCTAGTAAGCAAAAACATTCAGTACTTC. Residues: CASSPGFGVMLVSKNIQYF. The chain couples TRBV18 to TRBJ2-4, with TRBD2 as a possible D gene (5 bases). The CDR3 loop spans 19 amino acids. The germline V gene encodes CDR1 KGHSH and CDR2 LQKENI. V shed 2 bases and J shed 3 bases, with 23 bases lying between them. Based on the CDR3 plus reference TRBV18 and TRBJ2-4, the full variable domain is NAGVMQNPRHLVRRRGQEARLRCSPMKGHSHVYWYRQLPEEGLKFMVYLQKENIIDESGMPKERFSAEFPKEGPSILRIQQVVRGDSAAYFCASSPGFGVMLVSKNIQYFGAGTRLSVL.

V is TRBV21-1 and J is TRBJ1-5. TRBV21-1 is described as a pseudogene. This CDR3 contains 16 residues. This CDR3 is CASSMGTAYSNQPQHF. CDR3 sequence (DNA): TGTGCCAGCAGCATGGGGACGGCCTATAGCAATCAGCCCCAGCATTTT.

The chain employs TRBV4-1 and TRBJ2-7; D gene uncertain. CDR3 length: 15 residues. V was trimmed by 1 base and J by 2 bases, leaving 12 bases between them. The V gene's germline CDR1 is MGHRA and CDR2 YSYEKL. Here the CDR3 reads CASSQGVGGPYEQYF. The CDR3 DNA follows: TGCGCCAGCAGCCAAGGGGTGGGCGGCCCCTACGAGCAGTACTTC.

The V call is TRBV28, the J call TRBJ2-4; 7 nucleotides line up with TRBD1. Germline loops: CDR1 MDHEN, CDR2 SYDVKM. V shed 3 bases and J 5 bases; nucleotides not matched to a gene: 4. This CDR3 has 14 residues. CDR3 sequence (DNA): TGTGCCAGCAGTTTTGACAGGGACCAAAACATTCAGTACTTC. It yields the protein CASSFDRDQNIQYF.

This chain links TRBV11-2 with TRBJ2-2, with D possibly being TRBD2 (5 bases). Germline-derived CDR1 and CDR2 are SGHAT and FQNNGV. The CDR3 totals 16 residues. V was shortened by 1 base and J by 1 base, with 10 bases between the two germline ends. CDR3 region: CASSLATGGNTGELFF. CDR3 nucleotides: TGTGCCAGCAGCTTAGCCACCGGAGGGAACACCGGGGAGCTGTTTTTT.

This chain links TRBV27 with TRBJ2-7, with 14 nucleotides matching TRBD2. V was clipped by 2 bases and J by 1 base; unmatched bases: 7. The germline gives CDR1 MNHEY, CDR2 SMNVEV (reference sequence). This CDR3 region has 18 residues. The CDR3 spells CASSLIGGLAGGSYEQYF. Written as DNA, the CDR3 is TGTGCCAGCAGTTTAATCGGAGGACTAGCGGGAGGATCCTACGAGCAGTACTTC.

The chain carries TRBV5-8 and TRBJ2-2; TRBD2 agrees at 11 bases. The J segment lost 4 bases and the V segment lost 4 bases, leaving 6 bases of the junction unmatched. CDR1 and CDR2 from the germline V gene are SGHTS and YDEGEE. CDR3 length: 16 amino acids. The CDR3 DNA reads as TGTGCCAGCAGCAGACGGCTAGCGGGAGGCACCGGGGAGCTGTTTTTT. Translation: CASSRRLAGGTGELFF.

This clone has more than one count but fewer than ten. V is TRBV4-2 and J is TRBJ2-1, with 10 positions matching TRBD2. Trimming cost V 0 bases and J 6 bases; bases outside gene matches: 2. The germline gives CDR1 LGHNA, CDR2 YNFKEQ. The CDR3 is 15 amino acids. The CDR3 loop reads CASSQDPSGSNEQFF. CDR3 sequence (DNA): TGTGCCAGCAGCCAAGACCCTAGCGGGAGCAATGAGCAGTTCTTC.